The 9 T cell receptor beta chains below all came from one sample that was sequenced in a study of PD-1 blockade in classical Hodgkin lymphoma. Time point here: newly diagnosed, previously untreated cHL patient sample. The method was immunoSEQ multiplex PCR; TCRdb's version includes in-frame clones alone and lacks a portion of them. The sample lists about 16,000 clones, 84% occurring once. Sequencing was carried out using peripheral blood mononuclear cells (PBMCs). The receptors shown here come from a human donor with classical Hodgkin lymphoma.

The DNA for the CDR3 is TGTGCCAGCAGCTTAGATCGACGGGACTATGGCTACACCTTC. Amino acid sequence: CASSLDRRDYGYTF. The rearrangement uses TRBV7-2 and TRBJ1-2; D unresolved. The CDR3 extends over 14 amino acids. Germline CDR1 SGHTA, CDR2 FQGNSA. V dropped 1 base and J dropped 3 bases, with 9 bases sitting between them.

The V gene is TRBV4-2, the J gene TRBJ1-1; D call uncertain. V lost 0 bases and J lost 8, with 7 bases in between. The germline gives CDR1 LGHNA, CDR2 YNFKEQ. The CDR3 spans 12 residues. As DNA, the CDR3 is TGTGCCAGCAGCCAAGATGGGGTCGAAGCTTTCTTT. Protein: CASSQDGVEAFF.

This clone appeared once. The CDR3 sequence: CASRNTEAFF. The CDR3 region has the DNA TGTGCCAGCAGAAACACTGAAGCTTTCTTT. The rearrangement uses TRBV28 and TRBJ1-1; D is ambiguous. The CDR3 spans 10 residues. The germline V and J ends were trimmed by 6 bases and 2 bases, with 1 base remaining between them. Germline values: CDR1 MDHEN, CDR2 SYDVKM.

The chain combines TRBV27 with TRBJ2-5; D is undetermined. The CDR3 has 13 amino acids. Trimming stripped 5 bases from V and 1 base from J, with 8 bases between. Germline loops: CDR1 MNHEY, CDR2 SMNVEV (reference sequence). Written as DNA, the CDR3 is TGTGCCAGCAGTCTCACACCCCAAGAGACCCAGTACTTC. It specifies CASSLTPQETQYF.

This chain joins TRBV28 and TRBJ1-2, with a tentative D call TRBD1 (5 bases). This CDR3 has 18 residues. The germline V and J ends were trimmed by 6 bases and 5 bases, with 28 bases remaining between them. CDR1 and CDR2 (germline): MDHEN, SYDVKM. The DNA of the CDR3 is TGTGCCAGCAGGGACAAGCCAGCGAAAACACCAGAAAATTATGGCTACACCTTC. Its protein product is CASRDKPAKTPENYGYTF.

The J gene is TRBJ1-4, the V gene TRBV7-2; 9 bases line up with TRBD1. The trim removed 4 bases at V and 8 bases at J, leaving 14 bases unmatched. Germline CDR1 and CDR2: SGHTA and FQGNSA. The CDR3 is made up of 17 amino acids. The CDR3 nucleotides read TGTGCCAGCAGCTCAGGGGGACAGGGTTCCCTTCGCGAAAAACTGTTTTTT. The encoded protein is CASSSGGQGSLREKLFF.

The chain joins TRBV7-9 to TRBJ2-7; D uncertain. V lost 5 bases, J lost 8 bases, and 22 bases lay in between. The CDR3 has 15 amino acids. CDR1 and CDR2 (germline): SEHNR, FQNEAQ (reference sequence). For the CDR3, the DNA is TGTGCCAGCAGCCCGGACCGAGCGAACTACGATCAGCAGTACTTC. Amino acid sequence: CASSPDRANYDQQYF. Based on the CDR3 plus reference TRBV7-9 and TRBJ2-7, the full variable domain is DTGVSQNPRHKITKRGQNVTFRCDPISEHNRLYWYRQTLGQGPEFLTYFQNEAQLEKSRLLSDRFSAERPKGSFSTLEIQRTEQGDSAMYLCASSPDRANYDQQYFGPGTRLTVT.

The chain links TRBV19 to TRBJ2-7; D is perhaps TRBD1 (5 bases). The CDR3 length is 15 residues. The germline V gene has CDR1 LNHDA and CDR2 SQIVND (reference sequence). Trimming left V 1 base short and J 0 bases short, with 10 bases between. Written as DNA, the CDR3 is TGTGCCAGTAGTATAGGACAGCCTATCTCCTACGAGCAGTACTTC. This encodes CASSIGQPISYEQYF.

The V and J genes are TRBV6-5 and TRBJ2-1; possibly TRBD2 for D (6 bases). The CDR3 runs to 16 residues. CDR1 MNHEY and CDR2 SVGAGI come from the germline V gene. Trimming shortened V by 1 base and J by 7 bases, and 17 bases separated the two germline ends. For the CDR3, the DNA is TGTGCCAGCAGTTACTATACGACTAGTCCCGTGAATGAGCAGTTCTTC. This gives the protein CASSYYTTSPVNEQFF.